The 5 T cell receptor beta chains given below trace back to one sample, sequenced in a study of blood T cells in healthy people across ages. Combining a sample-barcoded 5' primer with a J-beta primer mix, a second PCR ran for roughly 6 to 12 cycles. TCRdb re-called the 5' RACE reads through MiXCR, storing one row per CDR3 protein. The table has approximately 790,000 distinct CDR3 sequences, under 80% seen once; the top ten hold 25% to 30%. Specimen: blood. The source is a man aged 25-45 years in good health.

The gene calls are TRBV12-3 or TRBV12-4 and TRBJ2-7; 8 nucleotides line up with TRBD1. After removal of 6 bases from V and 0 bases from J, the junction contained 10 bases not matched to a gene. The CDR3 loop spans 16 amino acids. The CDR3 spells CASSDPGTGASYEQYF. The CDR3 coding sequence is TGTGCCAGCAGCGACCCCGGGACAGGTGCCTCCTACGAGCAGTACTTC.

The chain links TRBV7-2 to TRBJ2-6; 8 nucleotides line up with TRBD1. With V trimmed by 3 bases and J by 1 base, 2 bases remained unmatched. This CDR3 spans 16 amino acids. Germline V lookup: CDR1 SGHTA, CDR2 FQGNSA. Here the CDR3 reads CASSLDRASGANVLTF. The CDR3 coding sequence is TGTGCCAGCAGCTTGGACAGGGCATCTGGGGCCAACGTCCTGACTTTC.

The CDR3 is CASSFAGVYNEQFF. The CDR3 DNA follows: TGTGCCAGCAGTTTTGCGGGGGTCTACAATGAGCAGTTCTTC. The chain has TRBV12-3 or TRBV12-4 and TRBJ2-1, with 7 bases aligning to TRBD2. V lost 3 bases to trimming and J lost 3 bases; unmatched junction nucleotides: 2. The CDR3 spans 14 residues.

This clonotype was seen only a few times. The chain combines TRBV12-3 or TRBV12-4 with TRBJ1-5; 8 nucleotides align to TRBD1. The CDR3 extends over 15 amino acids. V was pared by 5 bases and J by 2 bases, with 5 bases of the junction left unmatched. CDR3 loop: CASSRDRGGNQPQHF. The CDR3 nucleotides read TGTGCCAGCAGTCGCGACAGGGGTGGCAATCAGCCCCAGCATTTT.

CDR3 protein: CAISAASGVQETQYF. Written as DNA, the CDR3 is TGTGCCATCAGTGCGGCTAGCGGGGTACAAGAGACCCAGTACTTC. The V gene is TRBV10-3, the J gene TRBJ2-5; 9 bases line up with TRBD2. The CDR3 has 15 residues. The germline V gene has CDR1 ENHRY and CDR2 SYGVKD. With 4 bases clipped from V and 2 bases from J, the junction kept 5 bases outside the gene matches.